The entry that follows covers one T cell receptor (beta chain) sequence. Antigen: not known. Uncontrolled infection, other autoimmune disease, pregnancy or lactation disqualified patients from enrolment. For the diagnoses, clinical symptoms, serum thyroxine and TRAb, thyroid ultrasound and orbital computed tomography were used. RNA transcripts provided the source from which TCR beta CDR3 regions were amplified. Researchers ran a first-round RT-PCR on the TCR CDR3 using the HTBI primer set. One entry per CDR3 protein results from TCRdb running MiXCR on the multiplex PCR reads. The sample lists about 350,000 distinct CDR3 sequences, roughly 15% seen once, with about a third in the top ten. V was trimmed by 3 bases and J by 4 bases, leaving 13 bases between them. This CDR3 region has 14 residues. In germline, CDR1 is DFQATT, CDR2 SNEGSKA (reference sequence). These data originate in a study of T cells in Graves' hyperthyroidism and ophthalmopathy. Findings and limits, study-wide: Researchers report that a 13 V-J model separated ophthalmopathy from stable hyperthyroidism. Clonotypes that were expanded in thyroid above 0.001 mostly appeared in blood too.

The chain links TRBV20-1 to TRBJ2-1; D unclear. The TCR originated in a woman aged 40 to 50 with Graves' ophthalmopathy. The sequenced sample was blood. In DNA, the CDR3 is TGCAGTGCTAGTCGCGGTTTGGGGTACAATGAGCAGTTCTTC. The encoded protein is CSASRGLGYNEQFF.